Below, 26 T cell receptor beta chains from the same sample are listed, as sequenced in a study of patients and donors after allogeneic stem cell transplantation. TCRdb reprocessed the RT-PCR reads via MiXCR and lists one record per CDR3 protein. Counted here are under 95,000 distinct CDR3 sequences, 4% to 5% occurring once; the ten biggest clones make up 2.6%. Sequenced sample: blood, either unsorted or a sorted T cell fraction (not recorded which). The source is a human donor who was either an allogeneic HSCT recipient or a stem cell or donor lymphocyte infusion donor (not recorded which). It is not recorded whose cells these are; they may come from a transplant donor.

In this sample, this clonotype turned up a few times. The J gene is TRBJ2-1, the V gene TRBV15; 13 nucleotides agree with TRBD2. This CDR3 is built from 15 residues. Germline V gives CDR1 LNHNV, CDR2 YYDKDF (reference sequence). Trimming took 5 bases from V and 9 from J; bases not matched to a gene: 7. The CDR3 region has the DNA TGTGCCACCAGCCGGACTAGCGGGAGAGAGGGTGAGCAGTTCTTC. Translated: CATSRTSGREGEQFF.

This clonotype qualifies as medium-sized. The gene calls are TRBV4-1 and TRBJ2-5, with 11 nucleotides matching TRBD2. Trimming cost V 4 bases and J 2 bases; bases outside gene matches: 12. Germline-derived CDR1 and CDR2 are MGHRA and YSYEKL. The CDR3 loop spans 18 amino acids. In DNA, the CDR3 is TGCGCCAGCAGCCTAATCGGGAGCGGGACTAGCGGTCAAGAGACCCAGTACTTC. This translates into CASSLIGSGTSGQETQYF.

This clonotype has only a few counts. V is TRBV27 and J is TRBJ2-3; the D gene is possibly TRBD1 (5 bases). The CDR3 sequence is 10 residues long. Looked up from germline, CDR1 is MNHEY and CDR2 is SMNVEV (reference sequence). CDR3 in DNA: TGTGGGTACCTCAGGGTCGGGCAGTATTTT. It encodes CGYLRVGQYF.

At least ten counts were recorded for this clonotype. The chain couples TRBV20-1 to TRBJ2-3; no reliable D call. CDR1 and CDR2 (germline): DFQATT, SNEGSKA (reference sequence). Trimming left V 3 bases short and J 4 bases short, with 8 bases between. The CDR3 totals 12 residues. The CDR3 nucleotides are TGCAGTGCTAGGGGCGAAGCAGATACGCAGTATTTT. It codes for CSARGEADTQYF.

This clonotype was counted ten times or more. The V and J genes are TRBV18 and TRBJ2-2, with a weak D call TRBD2 (6 bases). The CDR3 runs 15 residues. V was cut by 4 bases and J by 3 bases, with 12 bases left in between. The germline CDR1 and CDR2 sequences are KGHSH and LQKENI. The DNA of the CDR3 is TGTGCCAGCTCACTGCGGACGGGGGACACCGGGGAGCTGTTTTTT. The encoded protein is CASSLRTGDTGELFF.

The rearrangement joins TRBV5-1 to TRBJ2-2; 10 positions agree with TRBD2. With 4 bases clipped from V and 6 bases from J, the junction kept 6 bases outside the gene matches. The germline CDR1 and CDR2 sequences are SGHRS and YFSETQ. This CDR3 has 15 amino acids. CDR3 DNA: TGCGCCAGCAGCACAAGCGGGAGGGCGGCCGGGGAGCTGTTTTTT. Its translation is CASSTSGRAAGELFF.

This clonotype was seen many times. This chain joins TRBV6-1 and TRBJ2-3, with D possibly matching TRBD1 (5 bases). V lost 6 bases and J lost 2, with 21 bases in between. The CDR3 consists of 17 residues. CDR1 and CDR2 from the germline V gene are MNHNS and SASEGT. For the CDR3, the DNA is TGTGCCAGCAGCCAATCGGTGCGGTTAGGGGACACAGATACGCAGTATTTT. It is translated as CASSQSVRLGDTDTQYF.

This clonotype has at least ten counts. The J gene is TRBJ2-2, the V gene TRBV10-3; D unclear. From germline, CDR1 is ENHRY and CDR2 SYGVKD. The CDR3 is 13 amino acids. The V and J ends lost 2 bases and 1 base respectively, with 2 bases between them. The CDR3 nucleotides read TGTGCCATCAGTGAGAGGAACACCGGGGAGCTGTTTTTT. It translates to CAISERNTGELFF.

This clonotype has ten or more counts. This chain links TRBV6-5 with TRBJ1-2; TRBD1 is a possible D gene (5 bases). Between the trimmed V and J ends, which lost 4 bases and 6 bases, there was a span of 24 bases. The CDR3 is 17 amino acids. Germline CDR1 MNHEY, CDR2 SVGAGI. The CDR3 DNA is TGTGCCAGCAGTTCAAGGGTTGGGACTCGTGGGGCAAATGGCTACACCTTC. Residues: CASSSRVGTRGANGYTF.

This clonotype came up many times. V usage is TRBV3-1 and J usage is TRBJ2-5; 9 nucleotides match TRBD1. V shed 0 bases, J shed 6 bases, and the junction held 8 bases outside the gene matches. This CDR3 is built from 16 residues. CDR1 and CDR2 from the germline V gene are LGHDT and YNNKEL (reference sequence). CDR3 in DNA: TGTGCCAGCAGCCAAGACCTTACAGGGGGCAGAAAGACCCAGTACTTC. Translation gives CASSQDLTGGRKTQYF.

The chain joins TRBV2 to TRBJ2-2; D may match TRBD1 or TRBD2 (5 bases each). Germline values: CDR1 SNHLY, CDR2 FYNNEI. The CDR3 covers 15 residues. V dropped 5 bases and J dropped 0 bases, with 10 bases sitting between them. The CDR3 here is CASSRQTTNTGELFF. CDR3 sequence (DNA): TGTGCCAGCAGTAGACAGACTACGAACACCGGGGAGCTGTTTTTT.

This clonotype was found many times. The rearrangement uses TRBV18 and TRBJ1-4, with 7 positions matching TRBD1. CDR1 is KGHSH and CDR2 is LQKENI in the germline V gene. The CDR3 sequence is 17 residues long. Losses at the gene ends were 3 bases for V and 0 bases for J; bases not matched to a gene: 7. The CDR3 protein is CASSPAGGRATNEKLFF. CDR3 nucleotide sequence: TGTGCCAGCTCACCGGCAGGGGGAAGGGCAACTAATGAAAAACTGTTTTTT.

There are many counts of this clonotype. This chain connects TRBV29-1 to TRBJ2-5; 9 nucleotides agree with TRBD2. The CDR3 contains 13 residues. Germline V gene sequence: CDR1 SQVTM, CDR2 ANQGSEA. After removal of 5 bases from V and 5 bases from J, the junction contained 6 bases not matched to a gene. Here the CDR3 DNA reads TGCAGCGTTCGCGGTAGCGGGGGCGAGACCCAGTACTTC. It specifies CSVRGSGGETQYF.

This clonotype appeared a few times. The chain uses TRBV7-9 and TRBJ2-3; 10 bases align to TRBD1. V shed 3 bases and J 4 bases; nucleotides not matched to a gene: 7. CDR3 length: 16 residues. The V gene's germline CDR1 is SEHNR and CDR2 FQNEAQ (reference sequence). The CDR3 spells CASSFHDRGPADTQYF. The CDR3 nucleotides read TGTGCCAGCAGCTTTCATGACAGGGGGCCCGCAGATACGCAGTATTTT.

This clonotype has ten or more counts. This chain joins TRBV20-1 and TRBJ1-2; no reliable D call. Germline loops: CDR1 DFQATT, CDR2 SNEGSKA (reference sequence). The CDR3 covers 11 residues. V gave up 0 bases and J gave up 8 bases, with 7 bases separating them. CDR3 region: CSARDPPGYTF. For the CDR3, the DNA is TGCAGTGCTAGAGATCCCCCCGGCTACACCTTC.

This clonotype was seen repeatedly, ten times or more. The chain couples TRBV18 to TRBJ1-1; maybe TRBD1 (5 bases). The germline V gene has CDR1 KGHSH and CDR2 LQKENI. Trimming took 6 bases from V and 1 from J, leaving 9 bases between them. The CDR3 contains 13 residues. This CDR3 is CASSRESNTEAFF. DNA of the CDR3: TGTGCCAGCTCCAGGGAGTCGAACACTGAAGCTTTCTTT.

This clonotype was recorded many times. This chain connects TRBV5-1 to TRBJ1-6; a possible D gene is TRBD1 (5 bases). Germline CDR1 reads SGHRS; CDR2 reads YFSETQ. The CDR3 is 15 amino acids. The V end lost 5 bases, the J end lost 8 bases, and 17 bases lay between the germline ends. The CDR3 loop reads CASRFGTSSDSPLHF. The CDR3 DNA is TGCGCCAGCAGATTCGGGACTTCGTCTGATTCACCCCTCCACTTT.

This clonotype was observed at least ten times. The V call is TRBV27, the J call TRBJ2-7; perhaps TRBD2 as D (6 bases). CDR3 size: 12 residues. V was pared by 3 bases and J by 5 bases, with 8 bases between. Per the germline V gene, CDR1 is MNHEY and CDR2 is SMNVEV (reference sequence). The CDR3 here is CASSLTGDEQYF. The CDR3 bases are TGTGCCAGCAGTTTGACGGGGGACGAGCAGTACTTC.

This clonotype has ten or more counts. DNA for the CDR3: TGTGCCAGCACCCTAAGCGGGGGGTCCTACACCGGGGAGCTGTTTTTT. Amino acids: CASTLSGGSYTGELFF. V usage is TRBV2 and J usage is TRBJ2-2, with 9 bases identical to TRBD2. J gave up 3 bases and V 7 bases, and 9 bases lay outside the gene matches. Germline assignment: CDR1 SNHLY and CDR2 FYNNEI. This CDR3 is built from 16 residues. Combining the CDR3 with reference TRBV2 and TRBJ2-2 gives the whole variable domain EPEVTQTPSHQVTQMGQEVILRCVPISNHLYFYWYRQILGQKVEFLVSFYNNEISEKSEIFDDQFSVERPDGSNFTLKIRSTKLEDSAMYFCASTLSGGSYTGELFFGEGSRLTVL.

The chain joins TRBV19 to TRBJ2-3, with D unclear. The CDR3 has 13 amino acids. Trimming removed 6 bases from V and 1 base from J, with 8 bases in between. The germline V gene encodes CDR1 LNHDA and CDR2 SQIVND (reference sequence). CDR3 amino acids: CASRVSGTDTQYF. In DNA form, the CDR3 reads TGTGCCAGTAGGGTGAGTGGCACAGATACGCAGTATTTT. Filled out from reference TRBV19 and TRBJ2-3, the complete variable domain reads DGGITQSPKYLFRKEGQNVTLSCEQNLNHDAMYWYRQDPGQGLRLIYYSQIVNDFQKGDIAEGYSVSREKKESFPLTVTSAQKNPTAFYLCASRVSGTDTQYFGPGTRLTVL.

This clonotype was detected ten times or more. CDR3 residues: CASSLDPIAGAPGEQFF. The CDR3 nucleotides read TGCGCCAGCAGTCTGGACCCGATAGCGGGAGCGCCTGGGGAGCAGTTCTTC. The rearrangement uses TRBV23-1 and TRBJ2-1, with 9 bases that match TRBD2. TRBV23-1 is marked as an open reading frame, function uncertain. Trimming took 4 bases from V and 10 from J; bases not matched to a gene: 17. This CDR3 spans 17 amino acids.

This clonotype was detected only a few times. The rearrangement joins TRBV13 to TRBJ2-1; perhaps D is TRBD1 or TRBD2 (5 bases each). CDR3 length equals 14 residues. Germline CDR1 is PRHDT and CDR2 is FYEKMQ (reference sequence). V dropped 7 bases and J dropped 8 bases, with 18 bases sitting between them. As DNA, the CDR3 is TGTGCCAGCATGAGGGCTAGCACCAGGGATGAGCAGTTCTTC. It translates to CASMRASTRDEQFF.

This clonotype was counted at least ten times. The chain carries TRBV7-6 and TRBJ2-1; 9 nucleotides align to TRBD2. Germline trimming cut 4 bases from V and 7 bases from J; bases unmatched to any gene: 5. CDR3 length: 14 residues. Germline V lookup: CDR1 SGHVS, CDR2 FNYEAQ. The DNA of the CDR3 is TGTGCCAGCAGCTCCGGACTAGCGTGGAATGAGCAGTTCTTC. The encoded protein is CASSSGLAWNEQFF.

This clonotype was picked up many times. The rearrangement joins TRBV5-4 to TRBJ2-7; no definite D call. Trimming cost V 0 bases and J 6 bases, with 16 bases left between them. This CDR3 contains 15 residues. The germline gives CDR1 SGHNT, CDR2 YYREEE (reference sequence). The DNA for the CDR3 is TGTGCCAGCAGCTTGGGGCGAGGCGCGGTCCGCGAGCAGTACTTC. Encoded protein: CASSLGRGAVREQYF.

This clonotype was observed many times. The chain recombines TRBV2 with TRBJ2-1; 10 bases agree with TRBD1. Trimming cost V 1 base and J 5 bases; bases outside gene matches: 11. The CDR3 runs to 18 residues. Germline assignment: CDR1 SNHLY and CDR2 FYNNEI. The CDR3 loop reads CASSEGRQGAKRDNEQFF. CDR3 DNA: TGTGCCAGCAGTGAAGGGAGACAGGGGGCGAAGCGGGACAATGAGCAGTTCTTC.

This clonotype was detected a few times. This sequence joins TRBV5-4 and TRBJ1-2, with TRBD1 matching over 8 bases. V shed 4 bases, J shed 6 bases, and the junction held 17 bases outside the gene matches. CDR1 is SGHNT, CDR2 YYREEE, per germline (reference sequence). The CDR3 covers 17 residues. CDR3 sequence: CASSPQMTGVLGDGYTF. CDR3 DNA sequence: TGTGCCAGCAGCCCGCAAATGACAGGGGTCTTGGGTGATGGCTACACCTTC.